The sequence of this T cell receptor (beta chain) was determined in a study of human T cells and chemical hapten exposure. The CDR3 runs to 13 residues. V lost 5 bases and J lost 11, with 13 bases in between. Germline CDR1 is PRHDT and CDR2 is FYEKMQ (reference sequence). This clonotype was observed many times. Time point noted: pre-sensitization, week 0. Treatment defined: therapeutic diphenylcyclopropenone sensitization with weekly scalp DPC. Sequencing started from total RNA isolated from unfractionated whole blood. Each CDR3 protein is one row after TCRdb ran MiXCR on the RACE reads. The sample lists under 60,000 distinct CDR3 sequences; 9.6% were seen once.

The sample consisted of whole blood, taken in connection with sensitization to the hapten diphenylcyclopropenone (DPC). This chain joins TRBV13 and TRBJ1-6; D is uncertain. This TCR derives from a young woman with alopecia areata. Some clones in this sample may be carry-over from other donors' samples. The CDR3 reads CASSGEEEPPLHF. Here the CDR3 DNA reads TGTGCCAGCAGCGGCGAGGAGGAGCCACCCCTCCACTTT.